The source of this TCR beta chain is a study of blood T cell repertoires in COVID-19. As for the study in general: T cells, B-cell-depleted T cells, or PBMCs provided the cDNA or gDNA that served as material.

The study recruited people aged about 18 to 95 years across some 23 US areas. Original processing methods: Cell counts per sample came from amplifying reference gene primers. This table comes from immunoSEQ multiplex PCR, and its TCRdb copy is limited to in-frame clones, with some not included. The V and J calls and clone size come from that table; D and trimming were worked out from the DNA. Of about 400,000 clones listed, roughly 90% are singletons. The receptor was derived from a woman in her thirties with acute COVID-19. The sequencing input was PBMCs or T cells enriched from blood (not recorded which).

The DNA of the CDR3 is TGCGCCAGCAGTGACGGGAGTTACACCGGGGAGCTGTTTTTT. This codes for CASSDGSYTGELFF. The V gene is TRBV10-1, the J gene TRBJ2-2; D perhaps matches TRBD2 (6 bases). There are 14 residues in the CDR3. Between the trimmed V and J ends, which lost 3 bases and 3 bases, there was a span of 8 bases. CDR1 is WNHNN and CDR2 is SYGVQD in the germline V gene (reference sequence).